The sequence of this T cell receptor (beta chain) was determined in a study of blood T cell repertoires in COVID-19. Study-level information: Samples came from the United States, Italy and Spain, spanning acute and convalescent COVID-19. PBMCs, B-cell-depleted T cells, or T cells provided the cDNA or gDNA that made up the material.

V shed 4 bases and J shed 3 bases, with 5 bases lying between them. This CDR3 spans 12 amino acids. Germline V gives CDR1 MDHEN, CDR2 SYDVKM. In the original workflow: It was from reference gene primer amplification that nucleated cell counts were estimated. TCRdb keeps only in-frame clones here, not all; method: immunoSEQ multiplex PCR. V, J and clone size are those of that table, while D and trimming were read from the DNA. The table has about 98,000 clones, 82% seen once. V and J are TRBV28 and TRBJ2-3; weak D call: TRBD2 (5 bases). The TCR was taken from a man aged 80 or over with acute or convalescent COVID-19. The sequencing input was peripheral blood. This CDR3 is CASSSGTDTQYF. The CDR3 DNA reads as TGTGCCAGCAGTTCGGGGACAGATACGCAGTATTTT.